This entry features one T cell receptor (beta chain) sequence. What it recognizes is unknown. cDNA libraries for TRB were generated by 5' RACE incorporating UMI labels. TCRdb processed the 5' RACE reads again and assigns one entry to each CDR3 protein, with no DNA. This sample's clone table lists around 120,000 distinct CDR3 sequences. This sample is drawn from a study of CXCR3-negative and CXCR3-positive naive CD8 T cells. Points from the study as a whole: For CXCR3-positive naive cells, TRB CDR3s were more hydrophobic than those of CXCR3-negative naive cells. TRBV-TRBJ usage was alike in naive CXCR3-negative and CXCR3-positive cells but differed in memory cells.

The CDR3 loop spans 12 amino acids. Germline assignment: CDR1 SQVTM and CDR2 ANQGSEA. Sequenced material: naive CXCR3+ CD8+ T cells from blood. Subset here: CD45RO-CCR7+CD27+CD95- naive CD8+ T cells expressing CXCR3 (TNR3+). This receptor was identified in a human donor in good health. Some clones in this sample may be carry-over from other donors' samples. The V gene is TRBV29-1, the J gene TRBJ1-1. The CDR3 sequence: CSVHTSGTEAFF.